The 12 T cell receptor beta chains in this list originate from one sample, sequenced in a study of regulatory T cells in long-lasting Graves disease. The sample's time point: newly diagnosed GD, antithyroid drugs for less than 3 months. With RNA extracted from PBMCs as input, the TCR library was made. Through Arm-PCR of CDR3 regions and iRepertoire HTBI primers, TCR beta libraries were built. Each CDR3 protein is one row after TCRdb ran MiXCR on the multiplex PCR reads. Of over 500,000 distinct CDR3 sequences listed, 15% to 20% were seen once; the top ten hold around 18%. The same specimen was also included in a second study, on T cells in Graves' hyperthyroidism and ophthalmopathy.

The sequences come from peripheral blood mononuclear cells (PBMCs), collected at new diagnosis, from a patient treated with antithyroid drugs. These receptors originate from a woman aged 25 to 45 with Graves disease.

The chain joins TRBV30 to TRBJ2-2; 7 bases match TRBD2. There are 15 residues in the CDR3. V lost 0 bases, J lost 1 base, and 2 bases stayed unmatched. Germline V gives CDR1 GTSNPN, CDR2 SVGIG (reference sequence). The CDR3 reads CAWSVASGNTGELFF. In nucleotides, the CDR3 is TGTGCCTGGAGTGTAGCTAGCGGGAACACCGGGGAGCTGTTTTTT.

The CDR3 sequence is CAISESSGFTDTQYF. Here the CDR3 DNA reads TGTGCCATCAGTGAGTCGTCGGGGTTCACAGATACGCAGTATTTT. This chain links TRBV10-3 with TRBJ2-3; D is perhaps TRBD2 (5 bases). The germline V gene encodes CDR1 ENHRY and CDR2 SYGVKD. CDR3 length: 15 amino acids. The ends were cut back, 0 bases at V and 2 bases at J, with 9 bases in the middle.

V is TRBV19 and J is TRBJ2-3; 7 bases are shared with TRBD2. The CDR3 has 10 residues. Germline CDR1 and CDR2: LNHDA and SQIVND (reference sequence). Unmatched junction bases numbered 5, after V lost 8 bases and J lost 12 bases. CDR3 coding DNA: TGTGCCAGTGGGGGGGAATTACAGTATTTT. Amino acid sequence: CASGGELQYF. The entire variable domain, with the rest obtained from reference TRBV19 and TRBJ2-3, is as follows: DGGITQSPKYLFRKEGQNVTLSCEQNLNHDAMYWYRQDPGQGLRLIYYSQIVNDFQKGDIAEGYSVSREKKESFPLTVTSAQKNPTAFYLCASGGELQYFGPGTRLTVL.

The J gene is TRBJ1-2, the V gene TRBV3-1, with 9 nucleotides matching TRBD1. Germline V gene data show CDR1 as LGHDT and CDR2 as YNNKEL (reference sequence). The CDR3 is 16 residues long. V was pared by 5 bases and J by 4 bases, with 11 bases of the junction left unmatched. The CDR3 DNA follows: TGTGCCAGCAGCAAGGGACAGGGTATTGTTCCCTATGGCTACACCTTC. It codes for CASSKGQGIVPYGYTF.

In this sample, this clonotype turned up many times. Mismatch with germline at one junction end may stem from a read error. The chain couples TRBV5-1 to TRBJ2-3; D is perhaps TRBD2 (6 bases). CDR3 size: 14 residues. Germline V CDR1 and CDR2: SGHRS, YFSETQ. The CDR3 coding sequence is TGTGCCAGCAGCCCCAGAGGCGGGGCGGATACGCAGTATTTT. This encodes CASSPRGGADTQYF.

This clonotype was found a few times. The chain is built from TRBV14 and TRBJ2-1; D tentatively reads TRBD1 or TRBD2 (5 bases each). Trimming left V 1 base short and J 9 bases short, with 13 bases between. The CDR3 loop spans 14 amino acids. Per germline, CDR1 SGHDN and CDR2 FVKESK. The CDR3 DNA is TGTGCCAGCAGCCAAGTGGCAGGGCGGGCTGAGCAGTTCTTC. Encoded protein: CASSQVAGRAEQFF.

This clonotype has more than one count but fewer than ten. The V gene is TRBV15, the J gene TRBJ1-1; 9 nucleotides line up with TRBD1. This CDR3 has 15 residues. Losses at the gene ends were 3 bases for V and 1 base for J; bases not matched to a gene: 3. Per germline, CDR1 LNHNV and CDR2 YYDKDF (reference sequence). The CDR3 sequence: CATSSWGQGNTEAFF. The CDR3 coding sequence is TGTGCCACCAGCAGCTGGGGACAGGGGAACACTGAAGCTTTCTTT.

This clonotype was detected many times. J is TRBJ1-2 and V is TRBV25-1; D not certain. The CDR3 extends over 13 amino acids. Looked up from germline, CDR1 is MGHDK and CDR2 is SYGVNS. Trimming shortened V by 1 base and J by 7 bases, and 10 bases separated the two germline ends. CDR3 coding DNA: TGTGCCAGCAGTGAATCCGGTCGCTCTGGCTACACCTTC. This codes for CASSESGRSGYTF.

The V and J genes are TRBV10-3 and TRBJ2-3; D not certain. This CDR3 region has 15 residues. V shed 3 bases and J shed 0 bases, with 10 bases lying between them. Germline loops: CDR1 ENHRY, CDR2 SYGVKD. In DNA form, the CDR3 reads TGTGCCATCAGTGACTCGGTCTCTAGCACAGATACGCAGTATTTT. It encodes CAISDSVSSTDTQYF.

In its sample, this clonotype was seen many times. The chain combines TRBV29-1 with TRBJ1-4; no reliable D call. V was clipped by 2 bases and J by 7 bases, with 11 bases between them. CDR1 and CDR2 from the germline V gene are SQVTM and ANQGSEA. There are 13 residues in the CDR3. The chain's CDR3 is CSVESGGSEKLFF. The CDR3 DNA is TGCAGCGTTGAATCTGGAGGGAGTGAAAAACTGTTTTTT.

There are a few counts of this clonotype. V is TRBV9 and J is TRBJ1-5; no firm D call. Between the trimmed V and J ends, which lost 4 bases and 8 bases, there was a span of 19 bases. Germline assignment: CDR1 SGDLS and CDR2 YYNGEE. CDR3 size: 15 residues. Here the CDR3 reads CASSSRADGSEPQHF. The CDR3 bases are TGTGCCAGCAGCTCACGAGCCGATGGGTCGGAGCCCCAGCATTTT.

The table lists this clonotype with many counts. CDR3 in amino acids: CASSLPGALLYNEQFF. DNA for the CDR3: TGTGCCAGCAGCCTTCCGGGAGCTCTACTCTACAATGAGCAGTTCTTC. V and J are TRBV28 and TRBJ2-1, with D possibly TRBD2 on 6 matching bases. Trimming cost V 6 bases and J 3 bases, with 18 bases left between them. Germline V gives CDR1 MDHEN, CDR2 SYDVKM. The CDR3 consists of 16 residues. The entire variable domain, with the rest obtained from reference TRBV28 and TRBJ2-1, is as follows: DVKVTQSSRYLVKRTGEKVFLECVQDMDHENMFWYRQDPGLGLRLIYFSYDVKMKEKGDIPEGYSVSREKKERFSLILESASTNQTSMYLCASSLPGALLYNEQFFGPGTRLTVL.